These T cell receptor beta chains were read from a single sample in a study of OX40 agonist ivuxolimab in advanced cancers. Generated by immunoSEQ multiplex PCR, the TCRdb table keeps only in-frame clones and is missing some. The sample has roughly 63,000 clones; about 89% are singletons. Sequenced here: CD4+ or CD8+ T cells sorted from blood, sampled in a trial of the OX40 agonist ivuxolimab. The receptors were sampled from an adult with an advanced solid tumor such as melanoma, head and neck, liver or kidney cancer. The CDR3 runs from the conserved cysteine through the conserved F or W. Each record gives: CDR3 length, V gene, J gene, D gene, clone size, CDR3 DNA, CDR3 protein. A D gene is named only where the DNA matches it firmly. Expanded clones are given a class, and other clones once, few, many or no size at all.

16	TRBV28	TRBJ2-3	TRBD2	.	TGTGCCAGCAGTTCCCTAGCGGCGGGCGGCACAGATACGCAGTATTTT	CASSSLAAGGTDTQYF
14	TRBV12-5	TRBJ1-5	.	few	TGTGCTAGGGACCCTAGGGTTAGCAATCAGCCCCAGCATTTT	CARDPRVSNQPQHF
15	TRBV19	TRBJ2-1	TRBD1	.	TGTGCCAGTAGTATCGGAGGACAGGGGGCCGTGGAGCAGTTCTTC	CASSIGGQGAVEQFF
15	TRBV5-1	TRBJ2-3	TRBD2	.	TGCGCCAGCAGCTTCACGACTAGCGGCACAGATACGCAGTATTTT	CASSFTTSGTDTQYF
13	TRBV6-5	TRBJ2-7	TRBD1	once	TGTGCCAGCAGCACAGGGGCCGGGGACGAGCAGTACTTC	CASSTGAGDEQYF
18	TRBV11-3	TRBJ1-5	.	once	TGTGCCAGCAGCTTCCCGAAGGACGGGAGATTCTTTATCAGCCCTCAGCATTTT	CASSFPKDGRFFISPQHF
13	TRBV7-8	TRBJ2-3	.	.	TGTGCCAGCAGCTTAGGGACACCCCGGGAGCAGTATTTT	CASSLGTPREQYF
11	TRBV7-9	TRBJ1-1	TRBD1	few	TGTGCCAGCAGCTTGGACAGGTTAGCTTTCTTT	CASSLDRLAFF
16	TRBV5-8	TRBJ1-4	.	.	TGTGCCAGCACCTATGTCTTCGGGACGGAGAATGAAAAACTGTTTTTT	CASTYVFGTENEKLFF
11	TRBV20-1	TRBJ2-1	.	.	TGCAGTGGTGGAACCTACAATGAGCAGTTCTTC	CSGGTYNEQFF
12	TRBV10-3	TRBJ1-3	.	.	TGTGCCATCAGTGAAGAAGGGAACACCATATATTTT	CAISEEGNTIYF
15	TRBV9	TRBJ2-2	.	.	TGTGCCAGCAGCGTAGACGGCAGGGCCACCGGGGAGCTGTTTTTT	CASSVDGRATGELFF
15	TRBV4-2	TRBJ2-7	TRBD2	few	TGTGCCAGCAGCCAAGAGACTAGCGGCTCCTACGAGCAGTACTTC	CASSQETSGSYEQYF
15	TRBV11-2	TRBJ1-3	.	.	TGTGCCAGCAGCCCCCAACCCGGGGGTGGAAACACCATATATTTT	CASSPQPGGGNTIYF
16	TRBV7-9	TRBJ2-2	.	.	TGTGCCAGCAGCTATGCCTTACGGGAACGGGCCGGGGAGCTGTTTTTT	CASSYALRERAGELFF
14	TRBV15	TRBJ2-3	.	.	TGTGCCATCAGGGGAGACCTCGGCACAGATACGCAGTATTTT	CAIRGDLGTDTQYF
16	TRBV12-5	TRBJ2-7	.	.	TGTGCTAGTGGTACCCGATCTGGACGGACGGGCTACGAGCAGTACTTC	CASGTRSGRTGYEQYF
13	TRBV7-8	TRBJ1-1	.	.	TGTGCCAGCAGCCTCGCGATGAATACTGAAGCTTTCTTT	CASSLAMNTEAFF
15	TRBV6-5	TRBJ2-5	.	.	TGTGCCAGCAGTTATTCAGGACCGACGGCGGAGACCCAGTACTTC	CASSYSGPTAETQYF
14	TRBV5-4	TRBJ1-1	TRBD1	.	TGTGCCAGCAGCGTTACACAGGGGAGAACTGAAGCTTTCTTT	CASSVTQGRTEAFF
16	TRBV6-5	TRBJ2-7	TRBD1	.	TGTGCCAGCAGTTATGGGACACAGGGGGCTATGGACGAGCAGTACTTC	CASSYGTQGAMDEQYF
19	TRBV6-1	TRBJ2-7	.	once	TGTGCCAGCAGTGAATCCCAGGGGGGGCAGATGCGAGCTTCCTACGAGCAGTACTTC	CASSESQGGQMRASYEQYF
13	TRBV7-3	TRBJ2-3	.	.	TGTGCCAGCAGCGCAATAAGCGGAGATACGCAGTATTTT	CASSAISGDTQYF
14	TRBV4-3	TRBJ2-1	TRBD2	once	TGCGCCAGCAGCCTCGGGACTAGTGTCGATGAGCAGTTCTTC	CASSLGTSVDEQFF
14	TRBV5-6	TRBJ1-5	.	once	TGTGCCAGCAGCTCAGGGGTCGGCTATCAGCCCCAGCATTTT	CASSSGVGYQPQHF
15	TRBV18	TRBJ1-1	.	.	TGTGCCAGCTCACCTCCTGAAGGGCCTACGGATGAAGCTTTCTTT	CASSPPEGPTDEAFF
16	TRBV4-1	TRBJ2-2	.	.	TGCGCCAGCAGCCAGGTACAAGGGGTTTACACCGGGGAGCTGTTTTTT	CASSQVQGVYTGELFF
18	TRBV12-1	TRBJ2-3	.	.	TGTGCCAGCAGCTTTTGGCCCTGGTCCGACAGGAGCACAGATACGCAGTATTTT	CASSFWPWSDRSTDTQYF
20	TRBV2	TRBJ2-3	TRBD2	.	TGTGCCAGCAGTGACCGACTAGCGGGAGGGCAGGGACGCCTCACAGATACGCAGTATTTT	CASSDRLAGGQGRLTDTQYF
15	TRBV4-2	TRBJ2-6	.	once	TGTGCCAGCAGCGCTCCTTCCTCTGGGGCCAACGTCCTGACTTTC	CASSAPSSGANVLTF
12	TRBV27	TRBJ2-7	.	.	TGTGCCAGCAGTCCCCGGACCTTCCCCGAGTACTTC	CASSPRTFPEYF
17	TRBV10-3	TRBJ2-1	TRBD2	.	TGTGCCATCAGTGACCCTTCCGGGACTAGCGGATACAATGAGCAGTTCTTC	CAISDPSGTSGYNEQFF
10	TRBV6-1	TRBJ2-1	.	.	TGTGCCAGCATGCAGAATGAGCAGTTCTTC	CASMQNEQFF
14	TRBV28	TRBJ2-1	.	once	TGTGCCAGCACCCTCGTTGGGTCTGGGAATGAGCAGTTCTTC	CASTLVGSGNEQFF
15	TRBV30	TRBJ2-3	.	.	TGTGCCTGGAGTGGGGAAGGGGCCCACACAGATACGCAGTATTTT	CAWSGEGAHTDTQYF
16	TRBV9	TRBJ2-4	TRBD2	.	TGTGCCAGCAGCGGCCCGGGACTAGCGGGGGGGAAGATTCAGTACTTC	CASSGPGLAGGKIQYF
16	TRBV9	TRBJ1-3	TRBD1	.	TGTGCCAGCAGCGGCGTTACAGGGGACTCTGGAAACACCATATATTTT	CASSGVTGDSGNTIYF
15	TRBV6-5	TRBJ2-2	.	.	TGTGCCAGCAGTTACTCGGGCGCGGTAACCGGGGAGCTGTTTTTT	CASSYSGAVTGELFF
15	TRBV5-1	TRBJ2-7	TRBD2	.	TGCGCCAGCAGCTTGGTAACTAGCGGGGCCTACGAGCAGTACTTC	CASSLVTSGAYEQYF
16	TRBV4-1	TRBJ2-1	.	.	TGCGCCAGCAGCCACCCCGGAGACAGGTACTACAATGAGCAGTTCTTC	CASSHPGDRYYNEQFF
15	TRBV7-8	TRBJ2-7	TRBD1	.	TGTGCCAGCAGCTTAGAATTCGGACAGGGGGGCGAGCAGTACTTC	CASSLEFGQGGEQYF
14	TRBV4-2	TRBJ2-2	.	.	TGTGCCAGCAGCCAAGAGATGGTGACCGGGGAGCTGTTTTTT	CASSQEMVTGELFF
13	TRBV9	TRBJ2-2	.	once	TGTGCCAGCAGCCCGGCTGGATCCGGGGAGCTGTTTTTT	CASSPAGSGELFF
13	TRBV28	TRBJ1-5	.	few	TGTGCCAGCAGCTCTGGCCCCGGGGGGGCCTTAAACTTT	CASSSGPGGALNF
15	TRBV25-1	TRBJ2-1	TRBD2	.	TGTGCCAGCAGTGAAAGTAGCGGGGCTTACAATGAGCAGTTCTTC	CASSESSGAYNEQFF
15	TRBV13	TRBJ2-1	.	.	TGTGCCAGCAGCTTCGTAGCGTCCTCCTACAATGAGCAGTTCTTC	CASSFVASSYNEQFF
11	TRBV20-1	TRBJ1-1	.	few	TGCAGTGCCGTCGTTTGGACTGAAGCTTTCTTT	CSAVVWTEAFF
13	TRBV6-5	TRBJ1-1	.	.	TGTGCCAGCAGTTACGGAGGGAACACTGAAGCTTTCTTT	CASSYGGNTEAFF
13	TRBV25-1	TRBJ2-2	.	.	TGTGCCAGCAGTGCGCAGAACACCGGGGAGCTGTTTTTT	CASSAQNTGELFF
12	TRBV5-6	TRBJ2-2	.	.	TGTGCCAGCAGCTTGGACACCGGGGAGCTGTTTTTT	CASSLDTGELFF